The 20 T cell receptor beta chains below were found in one sample sequenced in a study of identical twins. TCRdb fed the 5' RACE reads into MiXCR, producing one record per CDR3 protein. Of around 470,000 distinct CDR3 sequences in the sample, 14% were seen once. These data were also reused for a study on yellow fever vaccine responses in identical twins.

The sequenced sample consisted of CD4+ T cells sorted from blood. These receptors originate from a woman younger than 30 in good health.

V is TRBV7-2 and J is TRBJ2-2; maybe TRBD2 (5 bases). Germline V gene sequence: CDR1 SGHTA, CDR2 FQGNSA. The V gene lost 7 bases and the J gene lost 1 base, with 10 bases spanning the gap. The CDR3 runs 14 residues. Written as DNA, the CDR3 is TGTGCCAGCACCGCTAGCCGGAACACCGGGGAGCTGTTTTTT. Its protein is CASTASRNTGELFF.

A few counts support this clonotype. The chain has TRBV7-2 and TRBJ2-7, with TRBD1 as a possible D gene (5 bases). V was cut by 5 bases and J by 7 bases, with 15 bases left in between. The V gene's germline CDR1 is SGHTA and CDR2 FQGNSA. The CDR3 runs to 13 residues. The CDR3 coding sequence is TGTGCCAGCAGCCAACTTGGGGCTGGAGAGCAGTACTTC. Protein product: CASSQLGAGEQYF.

This chain links TRBV24-1 with TRBJ2-1, with 8 positions matching TRBD2. J lost 8 bases, V lost 3 bases, and 5 bases had no gene match. This CDR3 region has 14 residues. Germline V gene data show CDR1 as KGHDR and CDR2 as SFDVKD. In nucleotides, the CDR3 is TGTGCCACCAGTGATCGGACTAGCAGGGATGAGCAGTTCTTC. Protein sequence: CATSDRTSRDEQFF.

In this sample, this clonotype turned up a few times. The chain carries TRBV7-3 and TRBJ2-1, with D possibly matching TRBD2 (7 bases). Trimming left V 0 bases short and J 8 bases short, with 17 bases between. Germline-derived CDR1 and CDR2 are SGHTA and FQGTGA. This CDR3 is built from 16 residues. CDR3 sequence: CASSLTGRGARHEQFF. DNA for the CDR3: TGTGCCAGCAGCTTAACTGGTCGGGGGGCCCGACATGAGCAGTTCTTC. The full variable domain, in which reference TRBV7-3 and TRBJ2-1 provide the parts outside the CDR3, is GAGVSQTPSNKVTEKGKYVELRCDPISGHTALYWYRQSLGQGPEFLIYFQGTGAADDSGLPNDRFFAVRPEGSVSTLKIQRTERGDSAVYLCASSLTGRGARHEQFFGPGTRLTVL.

This chain connects TRBV30 to TRBJ2-7; 7 nucleotides line up with TRBD1. After removal of 1 base from V and 4 bases from J, the junction contained 4 bases not matched to a gene. CDR1 is GTSNPN and CDR2 is SVGIG in the germline V gene (reference sequence). The CDR3 extends over 13 amino acids. The CDR3 is CAWSDRGSYEQYF. CDR3 sequence (DNA): TGTGCCTGGAGTGACAGGGGAAGTTACGAGCAGTACTTC.

V and J are TRBV5-6 and TRBJ1-1; TRBD1 might be the D (5 bases). CDR1 is SGHDT and CDR2 is YYEEEE in the germline V gene. Trimming pared 7 bases from V and 2 bases from J, leaving 21 bases between. The CDR3 consists of 16 residues. This chain's CDR3 is CASGLPGPGPNTEAFF. For the CDR3, the DNA is TGTGCCAGCGGACTCCCGGGACCCGGCCCCAACACTGAAGCTTTCTTT.

This sequence joins TRBV20-1 and TRBJ2-3, with 8 bases aligning to TRBD2. J gave up 6 bases and V 0 bases, and 11 bases lay outside the gene matches. Germline CDR1 reads DFQATT; CDR2 reads SNEGSKA (reference sequence). This CDR3 has 16 amino acids. DNA of the CDR3: TGCAGTGCTAGAGATTCCCCAGCGGGAGTCCCTGATACGCAGTATTTT. Protein product: CSARDSPAGVPDTQYF.

The chain carries TRBV5-1 and TRBJ2-6; no firm D call. V lost 7 bases and J 0 bases, leaving 5 bases between the germline ends. The CDR3 has 13 residues. CDR1 and CDR2 (germline): SGHRS, YFSETQ. Here the CDR3 reads CASGSSGANVLTF. DNA for the CDR3: TGCGCCAGCGGCTCCTCTGGGGCCAACGTCCTGACTTTC.

In its sample, this clonotype was seen many times. This chain connects TRBV12-3 or TRBV12-4 to TRBJ1-6, with TRBD1 matching over 8 bases. There are 15 residues in the CDR3. After removal of 0 bases from V and 11 bases from J, the junction contained 6 bases not matched to a gene. CDR3 sequence reads: CASSLAGQAGAPLHF. CDR3 nucleotides: TGTGCCAGCAGTTTAGCGGGACAGGCGGGAGCACCCCTCCACTTT.

The J gene is TRBJ1-1, the V gene TRBV7-2; D unclear. V lost 3 bases and J 3 bases, leaving 8 bases between the germline ends. CDR1 is SGHTA, CDR2 FQGNSA, per germline. The CDR3 extends over 13 amino acids. The CDR3 bases are TGTGCCAGCAGCTTGAGGGTTGACACTGAAGCTTTCTTT. Protein sequence: CASSLRVDTEAFF.

This clonotype was counted a few times. This chain links TRBV20-1 with TRBJ1-2, with unresolved D. Germline V gene lookup returns CDR1 DFQATT and CDR2 SNEGSKA (reference sequence). This CDR3 has 13 residues. Trimming removed 0 bases at V and 4 bases at J, with 9 bases between. CDR3 sequence: CSARDRQTYGYTF. The CDR3, as DNA: TGCAGTGCTAGAGATCGCCAGACCTATGGCTACACCTTC.

The chain is built from TRBV6-2 or TRBV6-3 and TRBJ2-5; D may be TRBD1 or TRBD2 (5 bases each). Trimming took off 0 bases at V and 2 bases at J, with 7 bases between the two ends. The CDR3 has 14 amino acids. In germline, CDR1 is MNHEY, CDR2 SVGEGT. Here the CDR3 reads CASSYSWGQETQYF. The DNA for the CDR3 is TGTGCCAGCAGTTACTCTTGGGGGCAAGAGACCCAGTACTTC.

This clonotype was observed a handful of times. V and J are TRBV4-2 and TRBJ2-1, with TRBD2 matching 7 bases. This CDR3 has 15 residues. Germline lookup yields CDR1 LGHNA and CDR2 YNFKEQ. V was clipped by 3 bases and J by 6 bases; unmatched bases: 8. DNA for the CDR3: TGTGCCAGCAGCCAGTTGAGCGGGATACCCAATGAGCAGTTCTTC. It yields the protein CASSQLSGIPNEQFF.

This chain links TRBV2 with TRBJ2-7, with a tentative D call TRBD1 (6 bases). The germline V gene has CDR1 SNHLY and CDR2 FYNNEI. This CDR3 has 13 residues. V lost 6 bases and J 5 bases, leaving 14 bases between the germline ends. The CDR3 DNA is TGTGCCAGCAGACTTGTGGGGGCTCACGAGCAGTACTTC. It yields the protein CASRLVGAHEQYF.

The rearrangement joins TRBV28 to TRBJ2-1, with TRBD2 matching 7 bases. The CDR3 totals 15 residues. The V segment lost 8 bases and the J segment 0 bases; nucleotides outside the gene matches: 7. CDR1 and CDR2 (germline): MDHEN, SYDVKM. CDR3 sequence: CASRAGLFSYNEQFF. Written as DNA, the CDR3 is TGTGCCAGCCGAGCGGGACTGTTCTCCTACAATGAGCAGTTCTTC.

CDR3 in amino acids: CASSQDYGTGEKLFF. DNA of the CDR3: TGTGCCAGCAGCCAAGACTATGGGACAGGGGAAAAACTGTTTTTT. The rearrangement links TRBV4-2 to TRBJ1-4; the match to TRBD1 covers 9 bases. CDR1 and CDR2 (germline): LGHNA, YNFKEQ. With V trimmed by 0 bases and J by 8 bases, 4 bases remained unmatched. The length of the CDR3 is 15 residues.

The V call is TRBV7-9, the J call TRBJ2-7; D unclear. Germline V gene lookup returns CDR1 SEHNR and CDR2 FQNEAQ (reference sequence). Deletions cut 3 bases from V and 0 bases from J, with 9 bases between. This CDR3 has 14 residues. DNA for the CDR3: TGTGCCAGCAGCTTCGATCTCCACTCCTACGAGCAGTACTTC. Its translation is CASSFDLHSYEQYF.

This clonotype has just a few counts. This chain connects TRBV10-3 to TRBJ2-7; 11 bases match TRBD2. Germline-derived CDR1 and CDR2 are ENHRY and SYGVKD. The CDR3 is 13 residues long. V lost 8 bases and J lost 6; bases outside the gene matches: 6. The CDR3 DNA is TGTGCCATCGGCGCCGGACTAGCGGGCGAGCAGTACTTC. This translates into CAIGAGLAGEQYF.

This chain connects TRBV4-2 to TRBJ2-7, with 7 positions matching TRBD2. The CDR3 length is 16 residues. J was trimmed by 0 bases and V by 2 bases; bases with no gene match: 7. Germline values: CDR1 LGHNA, CDR2 YNFKEQ. The chain's CDR3 is CASSQFTSALSYEQYF. DNA of the CDR3: TGTGCCAGCAGCCAATTTACTAGCGCCCTCTCCTACGAGCAGTACTTC.

This clonotype showed up just a few times. The chain recombines TRBV28 with TRBJ2-5; tentatively, D is TRBD2 (5 bases). This CDR3 is built from 14 residues. CDR1 is MDHEN and CDR2 is SYDVKM in the germline V gene. Trimming left V 5 bases short and J 7 bases short, with 17 bases between. The CDR3 DNA reads as TGTGCCAGCAGTCCCCTCCAGGCTAGCAGGACCCAGTACTTC. It encodes CASSPLQASRTQYF. Filled out from reference TRBV28 and TRBJ2-5, the complete variable domain reads DVKVTQSSRYLVKRTGEKVFLECVQDMDHENMFWYRQDPGLGLRLIYFSYDVKMKEKGDIPEGYSVSREKKERFSLILESASTNQTSMYLCASSPLQASRTQYFGPGTRLLVL.